One sample yielded the 2 T cell receptor beta chains listed below, sequenced in a study of CD8 T cells in ankylosing spondylitis. TCRdb called the 5' RACE reads again in MiXCR, with one record for every CDR3 protein. This table holds about 160,000 distinct CDR3 sequences, around 42% found once. The sequencing sample was made of synovial fluid, either unsorted or a sorted T cell fraction (not recorded which). The receptors shown here come from a male donor with ankylosing spondylitis.

The genes are TRBV5-1 and TRBJ2-4, with D tentatively TRBD1 (5 bases). CDR1 is SGHRS and CDR2 is YFSETQ in the germline V gene. This CDR3 contains 14 residues. V lost 0 bases and J 1 base, leaving 5 bases between the germline ends. The CDR3 reads CASSLEGAKNIQYF. The CDR3 coding sequence is TGCGCCAGCAGCTTGGAGGGGGCCAAAAACATTCAGTACTTC.

This clonotype was counted at least ten times. V is TRBV12-3 or TRBV12-4 and J is TRBJ2-2; D remains ambiguous. The CDR3 is made up of 14 amino acids. V was cut by 1 base and J by 4 bases, with 7 bases left in between. As DNA, the CDR3 is TGTGCCAGCAGTTTAGACACTGTCACCGGGGAGCTGTTTTTT. Its translation: CASSLDTVTGELFF.